These 8 T cell receptor beta chains were all obtained from the same sample, sequenced in a study of blood T cells in healthy people across ages. With a J-beta primer mix and a sample-barcoded 5' primer, a second PCR ran 7 to 11 cycles. TCRdb itself ran the 5' RACE reads through MiXCR, one entry per CDR3 protein. The repertoire consists of 780,000 or so distinct CDR3 sequences, with approximately 53% occurring once and the leading ten covering approximately 40%. The sample consisted of blood. These receptors were taken from an elderly man in good health.

This rearrangement joins TRBV29-1 to TRBJ1-1; the D is unclear. CDR1 SQVTM and CDR2 ANQGSEA come from the germline V gene. CDR3 length: 11 residues. CDR3 sequence: CTSKVGTEAFF. As DNA, the CDR3 is TGCACCTCGAAGGTTGGTACTGAAGCTTTCTTT.

This clonotype came up many times. The chain is built from TRBV7-2 and TRBJ2-3; weak D call: TRBD2 (6 bases). The CDR3 covers 14 residues. Trimming shortened V by 3 bases and J by 5 bases, and 12 bases separated the two germline ends. Germline CDR1 is SGHTA and CDR2 is FQGNSA. Written as DNA, the CDR3 is TGTGCCAGCAGCTTCGAGACTAGTAAAGATACGCAGTATTTT. Translation gives CASSFETSKDTQYF.

This clonotype was detected only a few times. The J gene is TRBJ2-7, the V gene TRBV13; 9 bases fit TRBD2. V was pared by 4 bases and J by 0 bases, with 7 bases of the junction left unmatched. Germline V gives CDR1 PRHDT, CDR2 FYEKMQ (reference sequence). This CDR3 is built from 16 residues. In nucleotides, the CDR3 is TGTGCCAGCAGCTCTCATAGCGGGAGTGACTCCTACGAGCAGTACTTC. It encodes CASSSHSGSDSYEQYF. Full variable domain (outside the CDR3, taken from reference TRBV13 and TRBJ2-7): AAGVIQSPRHLIKEKRETATLKCYPIPRHDTVYWYQQGPGQDPQFLISFYEKMQSDKGSIPDRFSAQQFSDYHSELNMSSLELGDSALYFCASSSHSGSDSYEQYFGPGTRLTVT.

The chain links TRBV29-1 to TRBJ2-5; TRBD2 agrees at 12 bases. The CDR3 loop spans 14 amino acids. Germline V gene sequence: CDR1 SQVTM, CDR2 ANQGSEA. J lost 4 bases, V lost 4 bases, and 4 bases had no gene match. The CDR3 DNA reads as TGCAGCGTTGTGTCTAGCGGGAGGGCAGAGACCCAGTACTTC. Translated, it gives CSVVSSGRAETQYF.

This clonotype has more than one count but fewer than ten. The rearrangement links TRBV5-1 to TRBJ2-3, with 12 positions matching TRBD2. Germline V CDR1 and CDR2: SGHRS, YFSETQ. The CDR3 contains 16 residues. Unmatched junction bases numbered 17, after V lost 4 bases and J lost 14 bases. The CDR3 sequence is CASSPTGLAGRRYAYF. The CDR3, as DNA: TGCGCCAGCAGCCCGACCGGACTAGCGGGACGCCGATACGCGTATTTT.

In the case of this clonotype: One end of the junction is discordant with germline, which a read error may explain. V gene TRBV6-1 combines with J gene TRBJ2-1; perhaps TRBD2 as D (6 bases). CDR3 length: 15 residues. Germline V CDR1 and CDR2: MNHNS, SASEGT. The CDR3 coding sequence is TGTGCCAGCAGAGAAGGTTCTAGCGAATACAATGAGCAGTTCTTC. Translation: CASREGSSEYNEQFF.

This clonotype was recorded only once. The chain uses TRBV27 and TRBJ2-5, with D perhaps TRBD2 (5 bases). The CDR3 has 14 amino acids. CDR1 and CDR2 (germline): MNHEY, SMNVEV (reference sequence). The V end was cut by 5 bases, the J end by 4 bases, with 14 bases between. This chain's CDR3 is CASSPRAVLETQYF. CDR3 sequence (DNA): TGTGCCAGCAGTCCGAGAGCGGTCTTAGAGACCCAGTACTTC.

The chain uses TRBV10-3 and TRBJ2-5, with D tentatively TRBD1 (6 bases). The germline CDR1 and CDR2 sequences are ENHRY and SYGVKD. The CDR3 is made up of 15 amino acids. The V and J ends lost 3 bases and 5 bases respectively, with 16 bases between them. CDR3 sequence (DNA): TGTGCCATCAGTGACCCGACAGGCGGACGGGAGACCCAGTACTTC. Its translation: CAISDPTGGRETQYF.